What follows are 20 T cell receptor beta chains derived from one specimen sequenced in a study of beta chain features in type 1 diabetes. Findings and caveats of the study: TCRB CDR3s from Type 1 diabetes patients were moderately but significantly shorter in all four CD4+ subsets.

Every bit of the isolated RNA underwent reverse transcription, so sequencing read expressed TCRB transcripts. The table came from immunoSEQ multiplex PCR; TCRdb's copy has only in-frame clones and leaves some out. The table has some 160,000 clones, roughly 9% seen once. No antigens are known for them. The sequenced material came from central memory CD4+ T cells from blood. These receptors were taken from a woman in her twenties or thirties with type 1 diabetes.

V gene TRBV9 combines with J gene TRBJ2-3; D is undetermined. Per germline, CDR1 SGDLS and CDR2 YYNGEE. Trimming pared 3 bases from V and 9 bases from J, leaving 8 bases between. This CDR3 comprises 11 residues. The chain's CDR3 is CASSASGTQYF. The DNA of the CDR3 is TGTGCCAGCAGCGCTAGTGGCACGCAGTATTTT.

This clone came up a few times. This chain uses TRBV7-9 with TRBJ1-4; D gene ambiguous. The CDR3 has 14 amino acids. CDR1 is SEHNR and CDR2 is FQNEAQ in the germline V gene (reference sequence). Trimming pared 5 bases from V and 8 bases from J, leaving 15 bases between. The CDR3 loop is CASSPYSEVEKLFF. CDR3 DNA sequence: TGTGCCAGCAGCCCCTACTCAGAGGTGGAAAAACTGTTTTTT.

The sample holds many counts of this clone. Sequence at one end of the junction differs from germline and may be a read error. V gene TRBV18 combines with J gene TRBJ1-1; D is ambiguous. The CDR3 is made up of 10 amino acids. CDR1 KGHSH and CDR2 LQKENI come from the germline V gene. The CDR3 spells CASSSYKGVF. The CDR3 DNA reads TGTGCCAGCTCCTCCTATAAGGGAGTATTT.

This chain joins TRBV28 and TRBJ2-7; D may be TRBD1 (6 bases). Looked up from germline, CDR1 is MDHEN and CDR2 is SYDVKM. The CDR3 runs to 13 residues. Deletions cut 6 bases from V and 3 bases from J, with 12 bases between. The CDR3 is CASSRQVNYEQYF. The CDR3 region has the DNA TGTGCCAGCAGCCGACAGGTAAACTACGAGCAGTACTTC.

The chain joins TRBV29-1 to TRBJ2-5; D is ambiguous. V was trimmed by 3 bases and J by 0 bases, leaving 8 bases between them. The CDR3 has 13 residues. Per germline, CDR1 SQVTM and CDR2 ANQGSEA. The CDR3 DNA reads as TGCAGCGTTGATAACGGTGACCAAGAGACCCAGTACTTC. Its translation is CSVDNGDQETQYF. Using reference TRBV29-1 and TRBJ2-5 for the parts outside the CDR3, the full variable domain is SAVISQKPSRDICQRGTSLTIQCQVDSQVTMMFWYRQQPGQSLTLIATANQGSEATYESGFVIDKFPISRPNLTFSTLTVSNMSPEDSSIYLCSVDNGDQETQYFGPGTRLLVL.

The chain carries TRBV15 and TRBJ2-1, with 9 bases matching TRBD2. CDR3 length: 17 amino acids. Trimming took 5 bases from V and 5 from J; bases not matched to a gene: 13. Per the germline V gene, CDR1 is LNHNV and CDR2 is YYDKDF (reference sequence). CDR3 sequence reads: CATSPSTAGGGNNEQFF. CDR3 nucleotides: TGTGCCACCAGCCCGAGCACGGCGGGGGGGGGAAACAATGAGCAGTTCTTC.

This clone was seen more than once but under ten times. The chain joins TRBV5-1 to TRBJ2-5; possible D gene TRBD1, 6 bases. The ends were cut back, 0 bases at V and 4 bases at J, with 19 bases in the middle. This CDR3 is built from 17 residues. CDR1 is SGHRS, CDR2 YFSETQ, per germline. CDR3 region: CASSLAISPTGLETQYF. The CDR3 DNA is TGCGCCAGCAGCTTGGCCATATCCCCGACAGGCTTAGAGACCCAGTACTTC.

This clone was detected a few times. The chain carries TRBV27 and TRBJ2-1, with 9 positions matching TRBD1. Germline-derived CDR1 and CDR2 are MNHEY and SMNVEV (reference sequence). Germline trimming cut 6 bases from V and 9 bases from J; bases unmatched to any gene: 15. There are 16 residues in the CDR3. CDR3 residues: CASRPRGTGFGSEQFF. The CDR3 DNA follows: TGTGCCAGCAGACCTAGAGGGACAGGGTTCGGGAGTGAGCAGTTCTTC.

This chain uses TRBV12-5 with TRBJ1-2; possibly TRBD1 for D (5 bases). The germline CDR1 and CDR2 sequences are LGHNT and FRNRAP. The CDR3 runs 19 residues. V lost 2 bases to trimming and J lost 10 bases, with 32 bases between them. In DNA form, the CDR3 reads TGTGCTAGTGGTTTGAAGGTCGGCCCCTCTCCCTTCCAGGCGGGGGACTACACCTTC. This codes for CASGLKVGPSPFQAGDYTF.

The chain has TRBV5-1 and TRBJ1-1; no firm D call. Germline CDR1 SGHRS, CDR2 YFSETQ. The length of the CDR3 is 14 residues. V was pared by 1 base and J by 2 bases, with 9 bases between. CDR3 in amino acids: CASSLMTSNTEAFF. The DNA for the CDR3 is TGCGCCAGCAGCTTGATGACATCCAACACTGAAGCTTTCTTT.

J is TRBJ1-2 and V is TRBV30; tentatively, D is TRBD1 (6 bases). CDR3 length: 15 amino acids. V was pared by 3 bases and J by 0 bases, with 14 bases between. Looked up from germline, CDR1 is GTSNPN and CDR2 is SVGIG (reference sequence). The CDR3 region is CAWSTQTGPNYGYTF. Here the CDR3 DNA reads TGTGCCTGGAGCACACAGACAGGACCTAACTATGGCTACACCTTC.

This chain's CDR3 is CAWSVWGHREDQPQHF. The CDR3, as DNA: TGTGCCTGGAGTGTATGGGGTCACAGGGAAGATCAGCCCCAGCATTTT. This chain connects TRBV30 to TRBJ1-5, with D possibly being TRBD1 (6 bases). Trimming cost V 0 bases and J 5 bases, with 17 bases left between them. There are 16 residues in the CDR3. Germline CDR1 reads GTSNPN; CDR2 reads SVGIG (reference sequence).

This clone occurred many times. This chain connects TRBV30 to TRBJ2-5, with TRBD1 identical over 9 bases. The V gene end was trimmed by 6 bases and the J gene end by 4 bases; junction bases not matched to a gene: 6. The germline gives CDR1 GTSNPN, CDR2 SVGIG (reference sequence). This CDR3 has 13 residues. CDR3 DNA: TGTGCCTGTAACAGGGGGCGGGCAGAGACCCAGTACTTC. Amino acids: CACNRGRAETQYF.

In its sample, this clone was seen a few times. The rearrangement uses TRBV5-4 and TRBJ2-5; a possible D gene is TRBD1 (5 bases). V dropped 4 bases and J dropped 5 bases, with 15 bases sitting between them. The germline gives CDR1 SGHNT, CDR2 YYREEE (reference sequence). The CDR3 covers 14 residues. CDR3 nucleotides: TGTGCCAGCAGCGATGTGGGGCTACAGGAGACCCAGTACTTC. Protein: CASSDVGLQETQYF.

This clone was found a few times. The chain uses TRBV7-9 and TRBJ2-3, with 9 bases aligning to TRBD2. The V segment lost 7 bases and the J segment 5 bases; nucleotides outside the gene matches: 7. The CDR3 runs 14 residues. CDR1 and CDR2 from the germline V gene are SEHNR and FQNEAQ (reference sequence). This chain's CDR3 is CASTSGRSGDTQYF. The CDR3 region has the DNA TGTGCCAGCACCAGCGGGAGGTCGGGAGATACGCAGTATTTT.

The chain uses TRBV5-1 and TRBJ2-1; D may be TRBD1 (5 bases). V was shortened by 2 bases and J by 4 bases, with 13 bases between the two germline ends. The CDR3 loop spans 15 amino acids. Germline loops: CDR1 SGHRS, CDR2 YFSETQ. CDR3 in amino acids: CASSLDRPVYNEQFF. The CDR3 region has the DNA TGCGCCAGCAGCTTAGACAGACCAGTTTACAATGAGCAGTTCTTC.

This chain links TRBV27 with TRBJ1-2; 7 bases align to TRBD1. Trimming at V came to 8 bases and at J to 4 bases, leaving 10 bases not matched to a gene. Germline CDR1 reads MNHEY; CDR2 reads SMNVEV (reference sequence). The CDR3 extends over 14 amino acids. The CDR3 loop reads CASGRQGMGYGYTF. DNA for the CDR3: TGTGCCAGCGGAAGACAGGGAATGGGCTATGGCTACACCTTC.

The table lists this clone with many counts. The chain recombines TRBV25-1 with TRBJ2-3; a weak D match, TRBD1 (6 bases). CDR3 length equals 16 residues. The germline gives CDR1 MGHDK, CDR2 SYGVNS. V lost 3 bases and J 0 bases, leaving 13 bases between the germline ends. The DNA of the CDR3 is TGTGCCAGCAGTGACCACCTACAGGGAAGCACAGATACGCAGTATTTT. As protein: CASSDHLQGSTDTQYF. The full variable domain, its missing parts supplied by reference TRBV25-1 and TRBJ2-3, is EADIYQTPRYLVIGTGKKITLECSQTMGHDKMYWYQQDPGMELHLIHYSYGVNSTEKGDLSSESTVSRIRTEHFPLTLESARPSHTSQYLCASSDHLQGSTDTQYFGPGTRLTVL.

The chain combines TRBV2 with TRBJ2-5; D unclear. Germline lookup yields CDR1 SNHLY and CDR2 FYNNEI. The CDR3 is 13 amino acids. The V end was cut by 0 bases, the J end by 7 bases, with 9 bases between. Here the CDR3 reads CASSEASRRTQYF. In DNA, the CDR3 is TGTGCCAGCAGTGAAGCCTCGAGAAGGACCCAGTACTTC.

This clone was detected a few times. This rearrangement joins TRBV9 to TRBJ2-5; tentatively, D is TRBD2 (6 bases). With the DNA end fitting TRBJ2-7 better, the J assignment may be wrong. The CDR3 contains 13 residues. The germline V gene has CDR1 SGDLS and CDR2 YYNGEE. CDR3 coding DNA: TGTGCCAGCAGCGTTAGCGGATCCTACGAGCAGTACTTC. This encodes CASSVSGSYEQYF.